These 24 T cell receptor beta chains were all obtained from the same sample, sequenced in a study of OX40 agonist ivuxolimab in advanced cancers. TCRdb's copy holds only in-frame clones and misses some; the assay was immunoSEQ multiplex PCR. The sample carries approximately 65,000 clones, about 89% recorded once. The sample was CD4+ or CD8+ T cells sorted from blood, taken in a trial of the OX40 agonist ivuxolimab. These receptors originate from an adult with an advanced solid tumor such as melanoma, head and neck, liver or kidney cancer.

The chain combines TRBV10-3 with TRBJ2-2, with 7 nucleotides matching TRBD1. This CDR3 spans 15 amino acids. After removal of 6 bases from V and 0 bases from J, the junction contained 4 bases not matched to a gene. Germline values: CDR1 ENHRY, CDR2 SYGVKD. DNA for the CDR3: TGTGCCATCAGAGCCGGGACAGCGAACACCGGGGAGCTGTTTTTT. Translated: CAIRAGTANTGELFF.

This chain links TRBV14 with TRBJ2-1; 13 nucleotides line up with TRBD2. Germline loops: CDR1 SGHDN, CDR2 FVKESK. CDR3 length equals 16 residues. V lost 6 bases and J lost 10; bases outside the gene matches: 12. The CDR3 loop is CASSPLGTSGIIEQFF. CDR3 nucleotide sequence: TGTGCCAGCAGTCCCCTCGGGACTAGCGGGATCATAGAGCAGTTCTTC.

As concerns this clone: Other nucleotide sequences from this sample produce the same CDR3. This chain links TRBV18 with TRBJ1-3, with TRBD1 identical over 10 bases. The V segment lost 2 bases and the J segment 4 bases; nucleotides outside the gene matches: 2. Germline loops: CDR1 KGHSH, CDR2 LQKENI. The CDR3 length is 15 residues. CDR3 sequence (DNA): TGTGCCAGCTCACCAGGACAGGGGGAAGGAAACACCATATATTTT. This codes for CASSPGQGEGNTIYF.

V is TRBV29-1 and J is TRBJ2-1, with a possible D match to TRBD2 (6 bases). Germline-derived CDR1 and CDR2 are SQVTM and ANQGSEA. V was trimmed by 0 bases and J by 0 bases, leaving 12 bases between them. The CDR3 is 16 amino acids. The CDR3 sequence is CSVEEPAGGSYNEQFF. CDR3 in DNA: TGCAGCGTTGAAGAGCCCGCCGGGGGCTCCTACAATGAGCAGTTCTTC.

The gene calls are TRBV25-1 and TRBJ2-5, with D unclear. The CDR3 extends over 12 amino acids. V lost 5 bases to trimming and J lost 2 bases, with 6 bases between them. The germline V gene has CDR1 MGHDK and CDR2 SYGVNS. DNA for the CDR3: TGTGCCAGCAGTCTCGGGCAAGAGACCCAGTACTTC. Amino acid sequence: CASSLGQETQYF.

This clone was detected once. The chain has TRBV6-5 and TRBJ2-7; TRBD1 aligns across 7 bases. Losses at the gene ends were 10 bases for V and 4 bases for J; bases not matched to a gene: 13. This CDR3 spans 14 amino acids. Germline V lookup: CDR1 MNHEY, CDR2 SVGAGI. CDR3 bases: TGTGCCACCACATCCAGGGGGAGACAGTACGAGCAGTACTTC. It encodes CATTSRGRQYEQYF.

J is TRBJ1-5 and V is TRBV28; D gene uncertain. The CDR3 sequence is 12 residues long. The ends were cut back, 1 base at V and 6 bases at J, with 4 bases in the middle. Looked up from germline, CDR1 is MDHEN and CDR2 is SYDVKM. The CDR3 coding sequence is TGTGCCAGCAGTTTATATGGTCAGCCCCAGCATTTT. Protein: CASSLYGQPQHF.

CDR3 in amino acids: CASSQNSGRPYNEQFF. In DNA form, the CDR3 reads TGTGCCAGCAGCCAAAATAGCGGGAGGCCCTACAATGAGCAGTTCTTC. The chain combines TRBV4-2 with TRBJ2-1; 10 positions agree with TRBD2. The CDR3 has 16 residues. Germline V gene data show CDR1 as LGHNA and CDR2 as YNFKEQ. Germline trimming cut 2 bases from V and 2 bases from J; bases unmatched to any gene: 3.

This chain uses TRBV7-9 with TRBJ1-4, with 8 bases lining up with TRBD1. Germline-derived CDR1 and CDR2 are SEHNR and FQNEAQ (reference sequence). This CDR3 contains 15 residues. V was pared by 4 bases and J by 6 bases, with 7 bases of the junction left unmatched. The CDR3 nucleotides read TGTGCCAGCAGCTCCCGACAGGGGAGGGATGAAAAACTGTTTTTT. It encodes CASSSRQGRDEKLFF.

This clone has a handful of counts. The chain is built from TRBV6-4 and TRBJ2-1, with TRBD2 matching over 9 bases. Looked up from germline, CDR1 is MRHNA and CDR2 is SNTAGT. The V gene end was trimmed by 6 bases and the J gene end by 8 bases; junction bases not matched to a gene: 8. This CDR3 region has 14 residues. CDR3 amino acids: CASSFAGGQYEQFF. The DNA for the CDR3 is TGTGCCAGCAGCTTCGCGGGAGGGCAGTATGAGCAGTTCTTC.

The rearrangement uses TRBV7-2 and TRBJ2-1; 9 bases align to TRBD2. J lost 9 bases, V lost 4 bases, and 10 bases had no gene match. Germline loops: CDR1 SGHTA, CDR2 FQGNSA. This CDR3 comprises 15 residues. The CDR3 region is CASSSTAGGGSEQFF. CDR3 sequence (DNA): TGTGCCAGCAGCTCGACAGCGGGGGGAGGAAGTGAGCAGTTCTTC.

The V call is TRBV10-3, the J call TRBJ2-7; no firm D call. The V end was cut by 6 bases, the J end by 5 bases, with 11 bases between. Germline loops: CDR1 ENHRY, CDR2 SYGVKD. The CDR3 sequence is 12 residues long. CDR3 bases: TGTGCCATCAGGGATGACTGGGACGAGCAGTACTTC. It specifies CAIRDDWDEQYF.

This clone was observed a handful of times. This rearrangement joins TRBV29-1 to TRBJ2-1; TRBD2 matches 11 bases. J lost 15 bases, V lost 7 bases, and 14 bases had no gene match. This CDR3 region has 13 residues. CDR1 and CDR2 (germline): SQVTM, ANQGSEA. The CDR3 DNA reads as TGCAGCGCGACTAGCGGGGCCCACAATAGTCGGTTCTTC. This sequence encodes CSATSGAHNSRFF.

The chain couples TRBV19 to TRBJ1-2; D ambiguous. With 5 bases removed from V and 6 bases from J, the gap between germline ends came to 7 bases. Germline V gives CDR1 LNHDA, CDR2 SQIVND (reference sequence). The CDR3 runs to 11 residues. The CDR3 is CASSLADGYTF. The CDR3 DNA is TGTGCCAGTAGTCTGGCTGATGGCTACACCTTC.

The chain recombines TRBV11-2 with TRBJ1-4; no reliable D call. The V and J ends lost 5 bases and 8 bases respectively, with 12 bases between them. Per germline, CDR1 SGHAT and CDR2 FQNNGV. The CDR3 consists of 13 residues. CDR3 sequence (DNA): TGTGCCAGCAGCCCACTTCTTGGGGAAAAACTGTTTTTT. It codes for CASSPLLGEKLFF.

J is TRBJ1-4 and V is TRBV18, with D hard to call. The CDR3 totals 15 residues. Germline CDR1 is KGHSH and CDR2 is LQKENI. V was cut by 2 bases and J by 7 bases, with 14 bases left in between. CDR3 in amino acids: CASSPSTGVGEKLFF. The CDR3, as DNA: TGTGCCAGCTCACCATCGACGGGCGTTGGTGAAAAACTGTTTTTT.

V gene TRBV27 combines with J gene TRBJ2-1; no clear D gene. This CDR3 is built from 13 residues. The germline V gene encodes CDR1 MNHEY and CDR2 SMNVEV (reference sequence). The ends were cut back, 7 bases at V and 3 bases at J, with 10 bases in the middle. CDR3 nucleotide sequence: TGTGCCAGCATTGAACCCTTCTACAATGAGCAGTTCTTC. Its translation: CASIEPFYNEQFF.

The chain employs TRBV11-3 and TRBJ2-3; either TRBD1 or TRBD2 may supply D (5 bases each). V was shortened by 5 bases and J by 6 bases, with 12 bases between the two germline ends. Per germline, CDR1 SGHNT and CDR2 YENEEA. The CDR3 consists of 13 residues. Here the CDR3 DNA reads TGTGCCAGCAGCCTCCAAGGGGAGGATACGCAGTATTTT. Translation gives CASSLQGEDTQYF. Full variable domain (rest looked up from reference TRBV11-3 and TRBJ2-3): EAGVVQSPRYKIIEKKQPVAFWCNPISGHNTLYWYLQNLGQGPELLIRYENEEAVDDSQLPKDRFSAERLKGVDSTLKIQPAELGDSAVYLCASSLQGEDTQYFGPGTRLTVL.

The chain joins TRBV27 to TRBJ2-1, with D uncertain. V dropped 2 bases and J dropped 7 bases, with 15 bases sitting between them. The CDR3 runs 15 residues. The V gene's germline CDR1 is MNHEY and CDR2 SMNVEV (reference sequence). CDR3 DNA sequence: TGTGCCAGCAGTTTACGCCCCGGTAGGAAAAATGAGCAGTTCTTC. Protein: CASSLRPGRKNEQFF.

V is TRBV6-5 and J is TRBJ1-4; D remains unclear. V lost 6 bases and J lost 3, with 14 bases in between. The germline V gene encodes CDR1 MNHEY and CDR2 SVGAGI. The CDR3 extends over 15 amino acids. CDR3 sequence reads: CASRDSGGSNEKLFF. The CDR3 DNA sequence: TGTGCCAGCAGGGACTCAGGAGGATCTAATGAAAAACTGTTTTTT.

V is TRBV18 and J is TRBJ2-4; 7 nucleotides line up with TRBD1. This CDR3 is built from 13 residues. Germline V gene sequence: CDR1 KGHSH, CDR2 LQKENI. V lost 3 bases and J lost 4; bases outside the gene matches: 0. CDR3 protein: CASSPGQKNIQYF. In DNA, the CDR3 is TGTGCCAGCTCACCGGGACAGAAAAACATTCAGTACTTC. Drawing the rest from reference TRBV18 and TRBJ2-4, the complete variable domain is NAGVMQNPRHLVRRRGQEARLRCSPMKGHSHVYWYRQLPEEGLKFMVYLQKENIIDESGMPKERFSAEFPKEGPSILRIQQVVRGDSAAYFCASSPGQKNIQYFGAGTRLSVL.

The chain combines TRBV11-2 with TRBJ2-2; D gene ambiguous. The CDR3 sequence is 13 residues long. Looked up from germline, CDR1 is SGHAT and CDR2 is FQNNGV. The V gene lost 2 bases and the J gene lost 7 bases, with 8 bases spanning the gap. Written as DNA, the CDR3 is TGTGCCAGCAGCTTAAATGCTATCGGGGAGCTGTTTTTT. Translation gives CASSLNAIGELFF.

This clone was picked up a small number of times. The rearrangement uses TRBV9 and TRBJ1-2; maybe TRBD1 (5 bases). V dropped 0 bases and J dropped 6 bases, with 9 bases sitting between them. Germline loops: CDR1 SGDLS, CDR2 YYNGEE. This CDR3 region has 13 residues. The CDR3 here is CASSVEGADGYTF. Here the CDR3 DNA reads TGTGCCAGCAGCGTAGAAGGGGCTGATGGCTACACCTTC.

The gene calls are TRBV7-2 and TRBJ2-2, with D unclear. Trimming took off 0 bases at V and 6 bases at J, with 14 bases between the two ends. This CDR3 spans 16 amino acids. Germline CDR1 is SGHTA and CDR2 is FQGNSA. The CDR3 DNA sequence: TGTGCCAGCAGCTTAGCGTCTGGCTTTAGGGCCGGGGAGCTGTTTTTT. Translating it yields CASSLASGFRAGELFF.